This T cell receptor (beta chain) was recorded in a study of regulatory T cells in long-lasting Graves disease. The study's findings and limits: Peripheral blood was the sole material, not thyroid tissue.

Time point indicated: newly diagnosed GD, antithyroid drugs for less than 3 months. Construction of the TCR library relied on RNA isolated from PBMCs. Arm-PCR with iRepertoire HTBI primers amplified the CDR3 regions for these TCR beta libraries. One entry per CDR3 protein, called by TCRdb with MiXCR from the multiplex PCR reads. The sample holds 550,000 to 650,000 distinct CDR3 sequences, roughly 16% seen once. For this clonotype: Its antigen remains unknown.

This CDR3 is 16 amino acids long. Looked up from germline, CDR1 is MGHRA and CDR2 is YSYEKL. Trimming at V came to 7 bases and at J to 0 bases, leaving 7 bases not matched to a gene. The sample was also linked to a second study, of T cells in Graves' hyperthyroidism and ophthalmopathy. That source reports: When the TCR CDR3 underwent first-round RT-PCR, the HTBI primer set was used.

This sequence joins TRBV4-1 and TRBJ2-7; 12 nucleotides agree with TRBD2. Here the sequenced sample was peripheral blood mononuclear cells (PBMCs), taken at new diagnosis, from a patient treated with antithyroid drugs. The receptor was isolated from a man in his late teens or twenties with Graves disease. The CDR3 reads CASTPGLAGPSYEQYF. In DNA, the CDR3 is TGCGCCAGCACCCCCGGACTAGCGGGGCCCTCCTACGAGCAGTACTTC.